Listed below are T cell receptor beta chains from one sample, sequenced in a study of breast tumors, draining lymph nodes, adjacent tissues. TCRdb re-called the multiplex PCR reads with MiXCR, one entry per CDR3 protein. The table has 85,000 to 130,000 distinct CDR3 sequences, 30% seen once. The material sequenced was axillary lymph node tissue. These TCRs come from a female donor with breast cancer. Some clones in this sample may be carry-over from other donors' samples. The CDR3 runs from the conserved cysteine through the conserved F or W. A D gene is named only where the DNA matches it firmly. Clone size appears in some rows only: once, few, many, or a class for an expanded clone.

cdr3_length: 16
j_call: TRBJ2-1
clone_size: many
v_call: TRBV2
d_call: TRBD2
cdr3_aa: CASSEVRLAVYNEQFF
cdr3_nt: TGTGCCAGCAGTGAGGTCCGGCTAGCGGTATACAATGAGCAGTTCTTC

cdr3_length: 15
j_call: TRBJ2-5
clone_size: many
v_call: TRBV20-1
d_call: TRBD2
cdr3_aa: CSARGLAGVDTTQYF
cdr3_nt: TGCAGTGCTAGGGGACTAGCGGGAGTGGATACGACCCAGTACTTC

cdr3_length: 16
j_call: TRBJ2-1
clone_size: many
v_call: TRBV5-1
d_call: TRBD1
cdr3_aa: CASSLSGQGPYNEQFF
cdr3_nt: TGCGCCAGCAGCTTGAGCGGACAGGGGCCCTACAATGAGCAGTTCTTC

cdr3_length: 16
j_call: TRBJ1-5
clone_size: many
v_call: TRBV29-1
d_call: TRBD1
cdr3_aa: CSVQGGGTGLNQPQHF
cdr3_nt: TGCAGCGTTCAGGGGGGGGGGACAGGGCTGAATCAGCCCCAGCATTTT

cdr3_length: 13
j_call: TRBJ1-3
clone_size: many
v_call: TRBV6-1
d_call: -
cdr3_aa: CASESLSGNTIYF
cdr3_nt: TGTGCCAGCGAGTCGCTCTCTGGAAACACCATATATTTT

cdr3_length: 14
j_call: TRBJ1-5
clone_size: many
v_call: TRBV5-6
d_call: -
cdr3_aa: CASSLRQDSQPQHF
cdr3_nt: TGTGCCAGCAGCCTTAGACAGGACAGTCAGCCCCAGCATTTT

cdr3_length: 14
j_call: TRBJ2-1
clone_size: many
v_call: TRBV5-1
d_call: -
cdr3_aa: CASSYRGDYNEQFF
cdr3_nt: TGCGCCAGCAGCTACCGAGGGGATTACAATGAGCAGTTCTTC

cdr3_length: 18
j_call: TRBJ2-7
clone_size: -
v_call: TRBV12-5
d_call: -
cdr3_aa: CASGLVGDRATPGYEQYF
cdr3_nt: TGTGCTAGTGGTTTGGTAGGGGATCGAGCGACCCCAGGGTACGAGCAGTACTTC

cdr3_length: 14
j_call: TRBJ2-6
clone_size: -
v_call: TRBV11-3
d_call: -
cdr3_aa: CASSSGRGANVLTF
cdr3_nt: TGTGCCAGCAGCTCCGGCCGGGGGGCCAACGTCCTGACTTTC

cdr3_length: 13
j_call: TRBJ1-1
clone_size: few
v_call: TRBV28
d_call: -
cdr3_aa: CASSLVWGAEAFF
cdr3_nt: TGTGCCAGCAGTTTAGTATGGGGGGCTGAAGCTTTCTTT

cdr3_length: 17
j_call: TRBJ2-3
clone_size: many
v_call: TRBV6-1
d_call: TRBD2
cdr3_aa: CASQRTSGRGGADTQYF
cdr3_nt: TGTGCCAGCCAAAGGACTAGCGGGAGGGGAGGAGCAGATACGCAGTATTTT

cdr3_length: 13
j_call: TRBJ1-2
clone_size: many
v_call: TRBV6-5
d_call: -
cdr3_aa: CASSYDRNYGYTF
cdr3_nt: TGTGCCAGCAGTTACGACAGGAACTATGGCTACACCTTC

cdr3_length: 15
j_call: TRBJ2-5
clone_size: many
v_call: TRBV5-6
d_call: -
cdr3_aa: CASSSRTAGYETQYF
cdr3_nt: TGTGCCAGCAGCTCTCGGACAGCGGGCTATGAGACCCAGTACTTC

cdr3_length: 19
j_call: TRBJ2-1
clone_size: many
v_call: TRBV24-1
d_call: TRBD2
cdr3_aa: CATSDLPPGLAGGLYEQFF
cdr3_nt: TGTGCCACCAGTGATCTGCCGCCGGGACTAGCGGGGGGGTTATATGAGCAGTTCTTC

cdr3_length: 16
j_call: TRBJ1-2
clone_size: -
v_call: TRBV20-1
d_call: TRBD1
cdr3_aa: CSARAPGTGAFASYTF
cdr3_nt: TGCAGTGCTAGAGCCCCCGGGACAGGGGCCTTCGCGAGCTACACCTTC

cdr3_length: 16
j_call: TRBJ2-3
clone_size: many
v_call: TRBV6-6
d_call: -
cdr3_aa: CASSYSLTGSTDTQYF
cdr3_nt: TGTGCCAGCAGTTACTCCCTGACAGGAAGCACAGATACGCAGTATTTT

cdr3_length: 14
j_call: TRBJ2-5
clone_size: many
v_call: TRBV5-6
d_call: -
cdr3_aa: CASSLVRERETQYF
cdr3_nt: TGTGCCAGCAGCTTGGTCAGGGAGCGAGAGACCCAGTACTTC

cdr3_length: 11
j_call: TRBJ1-4
clone_size: many
v_call: TRBV29-1
d_call: TRBD1
cdr3_aa: CSARDRGKLFF
cdr3_nt: TGCAGCGCCCGGGACAGAGGAAAACTGTTTTTT

cdr3_length: 15
j_call: TRBJ2-1
clone_size: many
v_call: TRBV7-9
d_call: -
cdr3_aa: CASSPWGKKRDEQFF
cdr3_nt: TGTGCCAGCAGCCCGTGGGGAAAGAAAAGGGATGAGCAGTTCTTC

cdr3_length: 13
j_call: TRBJ2-7
clone_size: -
v_call: TRBV20-1
d_call: TRBD2
cdr3_aa: CSAMGLAGCEQYF
cdr3_nt: TGCAGTGCTATGGGACTAGCAGGCTGCGAGCAGTACTTC

cdr3_length: 14
j_call: TRBJ1-2
clone_size: many
v_call: TRBV13
d_call: TRBD1
cdr3_aa: CASRLPTGEGGYTF
cdr3_nt: TGTGCCAGCAGGCTTCCTACAGGGGAGGGAGGCTACACCTTC

cdr3_length: 15
j_call: TRBJ2-2
clone_size: many
v_call: TRBV6-5
d_call: TRBD1
cdr3_aa: CASRPTDRHGGELFF
cdr3_nt: TGTGCCAGCAGACCTACGGACAGGCACGGCGGGGAGCTGTTTTTT

cdr3_length: 12
j_call: TRBJ1-1
clone_size: few
v_call: TRBV20-1
d_call: -
cdr3_aa: CSARGEDSEAFF
cdr3_nt: TGCAGTGCTAGAGGGGAAGACAGTGAAGCTTTCTTT